Below, 5 T cell receptor beta chains from the same sample are listed, as sequenced in a study of shared clonotypes between healthy human individuals. Sequenced by immunoSEQ multiplex PCR; TCRdb stores in-frame clones only, minus some. The sample carries 450,000 to 500,000 clones, around four fifths recorded once. Sequenced: PBMCs. The receptors stem from a woman aged 40 to 50 in good health. Some clones in this sample may be carry-over from other donors' samples.

This clone was seen a handful of times. The chain joins TRBV9 to TRBJ2-2; 8 nucleotides agree with TRBD2. Germline loops: CDR1 SGDLS, CDR2 YYNGEE. CDR3 length: 14 amino acids. V was clipped by 4 bases and J by 7 bases; unmatched bases: 6. CDR3 region: CASSSSGRGGELFF. CDR3 in DNA: TGTGCCAGCAGCAGCAGCGGGAGAGGCGGGGAGCTGTTTTTT.

The rearrangement uses TRBV7-2 and TRBJ2-5, with TRBD2 matching 7 bases. In germline, CDR1 is SGHTA, CDR2 FQGNSA. The length of the CDR3 is 15 residues. V was pared by 8 bases and J by 4 bases, with 13 bases of the junction left unmatched. This chain's CDR3 is CASSVGRELVETQYF. The DNA of the CDR3 is TGTGCCAGCTCGGTTGGGCGGGAGCTGGTAGAGACCCAGTACTTC.

This clone was counted many times. The chain combines TRBV28 with TRBJ2-1; tentatively, D is TRBD1 or TRBD2 (6 bases each). The germline V gene encodes CDR1 MDHEN and CDR2 SYDVKM. Trimming pared 5 bases from V and 6 bases from J, leaving 20 bases between. The CDR3 sequence is 16 residues long. CDR3 sequence (DNA): TGTGCCAGCAGTCTCGGGGGCACGAGGGGGGCCAATGAGCAGTTCTTC. Translated, it gives CASSLGGTRGANEQFF.

This clone was observed at least ten times. At one end the junction does not follow the germline gene, possibly because of a read error. The CDR3 reads CASSPTRHSNEQYF. The DNA for the CDR3 is TGTGCCAGCAGTCCCACACGACACTCCAACGAGCAGTACTTC. V gene TRBV28 combines with J gene TRBJ2-7; D gene unclear. The CDR3 spans 14 residues. CDR1 MDHEN and CDR2 SYDVKM come from the germline V gene.

CDR3 DNA sequence: TGTGCCAGCAGCCTAGGAGTGGAGACCCAGTACTTC. This translates into CASSLGVETQYF. V is TRBV7-2 and J is TRBJ2-5; no clear D gene. The germline V gene encodes CDR1 SGHTA and CDR2 FQGNSA. This CDR3 has 12 residues. Trimming pared 5 bases from V and 5 bases from J, leaving 9 bases between. The whole variable domain, remainder taken from reference TRBV7-2 and TRBJ2-5, is GAGVSQSPSNKVTEKGKDVELRCDPISGHTALYWYRQSLGQGLEFLIYFQGNSAPDKSGLPSDRFSAERTGGSVSTLTIQRTQQEDSAVYLCASSLGVETQYFGPGTRLLVL.